The source of this T cell receptor beta chain is a study of control samples from healthy donors and cancer patients (dated by TCRdb to between 2020 and 2021). Library preparation employed the immunoSEQ multiplex PCR assay. TCRdb's version of the immuneACCESS table is confined to in-frame rearrangements and falls short of the full clone set. An unresolved V gene accounts for under half of the shortfall where checked; the remainder is of unknown origin. For this sample the table gives 40,000 to 65,000 clones, of which roughly 87% were detected only once. The top ten clones comprise roughly an eighth of the sample. The germline V gene provides CDR1 SGHDT and CDR2 YYEEEE. The CDR3 measures 14 amino acids from cysteine to phenylalanine. The kept DNA is CDR3 alone, 42 bases in frame from the first base. Germline trimming amounts to 3 bases on V and 7 bases on J, with 10 as the count of junction bases outside the gene matches.

As to this clone: The antigen it binds to is not known. Base qualities were left out, and no much larger clone turns up one base away.

The sequenced material came from PBMCs. The V gene is TRBV5-6 and the J gene is TRBJ2-7; 7 central nucleotides agree with TRBD1. The receptor was derived from a man between 60 and 70 years old with head and neck cancer. The CDR3 protein sequence reads: CASSSPLRGREQYF. The DNA is TGTGCCAGCAGCTCGCCCTTAAGGGGGCGTGAGCAGTACTTC.